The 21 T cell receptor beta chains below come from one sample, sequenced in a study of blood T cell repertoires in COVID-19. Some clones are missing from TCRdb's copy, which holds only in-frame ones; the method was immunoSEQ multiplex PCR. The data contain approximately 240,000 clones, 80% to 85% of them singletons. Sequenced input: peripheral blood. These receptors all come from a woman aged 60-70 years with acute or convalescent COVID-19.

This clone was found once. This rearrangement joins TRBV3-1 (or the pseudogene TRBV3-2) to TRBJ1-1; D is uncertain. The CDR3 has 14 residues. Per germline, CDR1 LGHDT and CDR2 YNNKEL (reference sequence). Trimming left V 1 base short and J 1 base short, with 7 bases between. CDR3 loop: CASSQVGENTEAFF. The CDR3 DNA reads TGTGCCAGCAGCCAAGTCGGAGAGAACACTGAAGCTTTCTTT.

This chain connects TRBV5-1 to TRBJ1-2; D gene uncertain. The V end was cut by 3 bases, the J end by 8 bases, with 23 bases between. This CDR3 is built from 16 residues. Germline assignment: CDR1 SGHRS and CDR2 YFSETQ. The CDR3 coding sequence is TGCGCCAGCAGCTCCCATCCCGCGACATCCGTGGGCGGCTACACCTTC. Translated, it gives CASSSHPATSVGGYTF.

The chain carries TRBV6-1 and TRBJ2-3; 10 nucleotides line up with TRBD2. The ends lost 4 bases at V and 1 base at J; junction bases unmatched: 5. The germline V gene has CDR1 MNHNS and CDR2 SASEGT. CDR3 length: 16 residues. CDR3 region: CASSGLAGDRTDTQYF. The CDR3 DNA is TGTGCCAGCAGTGGTCTAGCGGGGGACCGCACAGATACGCAGTATTTT.

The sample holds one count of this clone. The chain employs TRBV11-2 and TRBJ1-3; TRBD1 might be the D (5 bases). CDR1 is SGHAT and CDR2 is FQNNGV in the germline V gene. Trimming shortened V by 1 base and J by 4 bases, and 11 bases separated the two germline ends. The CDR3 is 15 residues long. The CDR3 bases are TGTGCCAGCAGCTTAGGCAGGGTTGCAGGAAACACCATATATTTT. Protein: CASSLGRVAGNTIYF.

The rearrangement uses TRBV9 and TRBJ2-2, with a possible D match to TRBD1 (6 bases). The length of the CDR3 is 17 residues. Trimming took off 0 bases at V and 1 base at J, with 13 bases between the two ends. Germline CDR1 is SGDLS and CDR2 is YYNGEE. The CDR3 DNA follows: TGTGCCAGCAGCGTAGGGACAGCCCTTTTGAACACCGGGGAGCTGTTTTTT. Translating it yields CASSVGTALLNTGELFF.

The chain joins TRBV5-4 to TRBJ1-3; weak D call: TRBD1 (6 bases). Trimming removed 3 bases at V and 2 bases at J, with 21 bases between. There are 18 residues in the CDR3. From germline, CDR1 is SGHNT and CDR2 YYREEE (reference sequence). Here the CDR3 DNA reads TGTGCCAGCAGCTCGGGGGGGGGCGGCAACAACCCTGGAAACACCATATATTTT. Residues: CASSSGGGGNNPGNTIYF.

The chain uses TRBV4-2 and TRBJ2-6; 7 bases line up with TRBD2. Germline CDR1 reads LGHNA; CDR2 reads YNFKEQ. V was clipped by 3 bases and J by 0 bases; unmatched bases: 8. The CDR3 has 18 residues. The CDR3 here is CASSQNPSGSSGANVLTF. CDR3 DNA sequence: TGTGCCAGCAGCCAGAACCCTAGCGGAAGCTCTGGGGCCAACGTCCTGACTTTC.

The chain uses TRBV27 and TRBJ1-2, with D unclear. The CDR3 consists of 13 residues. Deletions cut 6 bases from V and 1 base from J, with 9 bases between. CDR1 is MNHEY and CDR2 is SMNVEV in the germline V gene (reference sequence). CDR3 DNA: TGTGCCAGCAGCTCTAGTAGTAACTATGGCTACACCTTC. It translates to CASSSSSNYGYTF.

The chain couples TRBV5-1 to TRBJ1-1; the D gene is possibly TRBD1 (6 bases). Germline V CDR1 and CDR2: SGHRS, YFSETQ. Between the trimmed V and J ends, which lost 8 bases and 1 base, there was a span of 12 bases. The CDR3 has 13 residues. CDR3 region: CASRQGTNTEAFF. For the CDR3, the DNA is TGCGCCAGTAGGCAGGGGACGAACACTGAAGCTTTCTTT. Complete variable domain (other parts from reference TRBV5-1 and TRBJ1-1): KAGVTQTPRYLIKTRGQQVTLSCSPISGHRSVSWYQQTPGQGLQFLFEYFSETQRNKGNFPGRFSGRQFSNSRSEMNVSTLELGDSALYLCASRQGTNTEAFFGQGTRLTVV.

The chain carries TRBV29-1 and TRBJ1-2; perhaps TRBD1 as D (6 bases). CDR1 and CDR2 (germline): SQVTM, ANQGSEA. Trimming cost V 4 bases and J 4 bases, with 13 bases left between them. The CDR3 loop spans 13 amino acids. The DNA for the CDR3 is TGCAGCGTTGGGCAGGGGAAAGGCTATGGCTACACCTTC. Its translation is CSVGQGKGYGYTF.

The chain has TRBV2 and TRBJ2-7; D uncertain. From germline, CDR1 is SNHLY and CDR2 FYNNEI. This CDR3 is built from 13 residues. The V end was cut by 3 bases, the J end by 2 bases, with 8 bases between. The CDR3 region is CASSERRAYEQYF. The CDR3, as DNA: TGTGCCAGCAGTGAGCGACGGGCCTACGAGCAGTACTTC.

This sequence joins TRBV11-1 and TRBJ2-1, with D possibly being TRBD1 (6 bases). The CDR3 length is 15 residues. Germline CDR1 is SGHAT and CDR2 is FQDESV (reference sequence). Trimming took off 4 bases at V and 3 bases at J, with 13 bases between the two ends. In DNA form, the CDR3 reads TGTGCCAGCAGCTACACCCGGACAGACTACAATGAGCAGTTCTTC. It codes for CASSYTRTDYNEQFF.

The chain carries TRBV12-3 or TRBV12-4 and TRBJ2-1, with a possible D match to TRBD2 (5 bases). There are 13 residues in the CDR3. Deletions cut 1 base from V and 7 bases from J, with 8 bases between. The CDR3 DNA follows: TGTGCCAGCAGTTTAGTCGGGATTAATGAGCAGTTCTTC. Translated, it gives CASSLVGINEQFF.

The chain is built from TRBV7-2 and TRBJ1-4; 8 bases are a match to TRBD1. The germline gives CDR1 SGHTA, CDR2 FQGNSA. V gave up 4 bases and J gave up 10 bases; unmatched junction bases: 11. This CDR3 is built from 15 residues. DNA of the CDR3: TGTGCCAGCAGCTCCACAGGGGGTTGGGGACGAAAACTGTTTTTT. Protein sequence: CASSSTGGWGRKLFF.

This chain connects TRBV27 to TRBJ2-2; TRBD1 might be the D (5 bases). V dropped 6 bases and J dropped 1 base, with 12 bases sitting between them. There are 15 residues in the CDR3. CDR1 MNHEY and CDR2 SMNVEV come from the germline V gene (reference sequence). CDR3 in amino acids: CASRAVQGNTGELFF. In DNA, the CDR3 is TGTGCCAGCAGGGCAGTTCAGGGGAACACCGGGGAGCTGTTTTTT.

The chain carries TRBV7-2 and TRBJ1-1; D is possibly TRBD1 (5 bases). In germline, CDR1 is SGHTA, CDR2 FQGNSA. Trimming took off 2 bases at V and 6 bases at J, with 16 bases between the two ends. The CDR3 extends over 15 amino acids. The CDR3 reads CASSLSPGGWPEAFF. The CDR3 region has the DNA TGTGCCAGCAGCTTATCGCCCGGGGGATGGCCTGAAGCTTTCTTT.

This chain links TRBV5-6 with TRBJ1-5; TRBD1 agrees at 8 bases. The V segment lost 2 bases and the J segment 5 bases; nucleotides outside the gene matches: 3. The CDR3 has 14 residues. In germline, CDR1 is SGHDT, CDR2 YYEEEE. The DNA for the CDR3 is TGTGCCAGCAGCTTCAGGGGGCTCGATCAGCCCCAGCATTTT. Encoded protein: CASSFRGLDQPQHF.

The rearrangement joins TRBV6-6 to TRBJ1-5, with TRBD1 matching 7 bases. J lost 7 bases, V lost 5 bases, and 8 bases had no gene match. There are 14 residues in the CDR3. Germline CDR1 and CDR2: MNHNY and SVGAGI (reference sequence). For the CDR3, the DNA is TGTGCCAGCAGTAACGAGGGGGCGCGACAGCCCCAGCATTTT. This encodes CASSNEGARQPQHF.

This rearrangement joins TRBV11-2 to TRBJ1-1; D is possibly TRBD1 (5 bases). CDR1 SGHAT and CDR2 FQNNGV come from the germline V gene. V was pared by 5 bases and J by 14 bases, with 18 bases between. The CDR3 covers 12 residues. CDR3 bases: TGTGCCAGCAGCCCGAGGACGGGCCGGGGGTTCTTT. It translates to CASSPRTGRGFF.

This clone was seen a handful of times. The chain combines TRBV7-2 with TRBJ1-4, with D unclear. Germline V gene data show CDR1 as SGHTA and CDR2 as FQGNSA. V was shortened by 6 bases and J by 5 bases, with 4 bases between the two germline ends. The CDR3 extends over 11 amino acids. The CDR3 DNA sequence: TGTGCCAGCAGACAGAATGAAAAACTGTTTTTT. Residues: CASRQNEKLFF.

The CDR3 here is CSASKQRNTEAFF. In DNA form, the CDR3 reads TGCAGTGCTAGTAAACAAAGGAACACTGAAGCTTTCTTT. This chain links TRBV20-1 with TRBJ1-1; no clear D gene. Looked up from germline, CDR1 is DFQATT and CDR2 is SNEGSKA (reference sequence). V was trimmed by 3 bases and J by 1 base, leaving 9 bases between them. CDR3 length: 13 amino acids.